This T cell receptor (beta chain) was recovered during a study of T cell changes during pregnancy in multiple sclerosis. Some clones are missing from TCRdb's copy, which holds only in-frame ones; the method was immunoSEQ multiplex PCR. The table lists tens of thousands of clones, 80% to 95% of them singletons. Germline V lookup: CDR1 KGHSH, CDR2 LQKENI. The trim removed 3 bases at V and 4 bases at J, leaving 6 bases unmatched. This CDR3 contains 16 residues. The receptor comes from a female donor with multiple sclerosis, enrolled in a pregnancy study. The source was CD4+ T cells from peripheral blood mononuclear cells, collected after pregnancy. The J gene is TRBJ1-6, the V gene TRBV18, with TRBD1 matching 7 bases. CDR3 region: CASSPSTGFYNSPLHF. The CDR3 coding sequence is TGTGCCAGCTCACCCTCGACAGGGTTTTATAATTCACCCCTCCACTTT.